Sequencing of this T cell receptor (beta chain) was carried out in a study of blood T cells in healthy people across ages. At the level of the study: In model experiments, template switching was able to capture about one barcoded beta molecule for every two T cells that were present.

With 3 bases removed from V and 5 bases from J, the gap between germline ends came to 17 bases. The CDR3 extends over 15 amino acids. The germline gives CDR1 SGDLS, CDR2 YYNGEE. Through a sample-barcoded 5' primer and a J-beta primer mix, a second PCR was run for roughly 6 to 12 cycles. MiXCR, applied by TCRdb to the 5' RACE reads, yields one record per CDR3 protein. The table shows just under 750,000 distinct CDR3 sequences, with 20% to 25% occurring only once. This clonotype was picked up a small number of times. The sequence derives from a man between 65 and 79 years old in good health. The chain joins TRBV9 to TRBJ2-5; no clear D gene. What was sequenced was blood. For the CDR3, the DNA is TGTGCCAGCAGCGCGGACCCATCAGTTGGGGAGACCCAGTACTTC. Encoded protein: CASSADPSVGETQYF.